This TCR beta chain emerged from a study of T cell responses to AZD1222 COVID-19 vaccine (TCRdb year 2021). In terms of the full investigation: AZD1222 recipients given second doses at about 4 weeks or at about 12 weeks were pooled, since spike-specific TCR depth and breadth were not found to differ between the two schedules. A total of 233 trial participants underwent TCR sequencing, of whom about 200 received two doses of AZD1222 and about 26 received two doses of the MenACWY control vaccine. Trial participants were enrolled into age subgroups of 18-55, 56-69 and 70-plus years, which contained around 140, 26 and 57 TCR-sequenced participants, respectively. Points the paper makes about the study in general: Reportedly, close to half of the unique spike-specific TCRs recognized epitopes lying outside the regions that are mutated in the B.1.351 and B.1.1.7 variants. Conclusions about previously exposed vaccinees are limited because only six or seven AZD1222 recipients were SARS-CoV-2 seropositive at baseline. Because no samples from the day 14 peak response were available, repertoires could be characterized only after the peak T cell response. The 56-69-year group was small, and its depth increase did not reach significance, likely because of low power. After two AZD1222 doses, spike-specific TCR breadth and depth were significantly higher than at day 0 and than in MenACWY recipients. The vaccine-associated CD4 TCRs covered the entire spike protein, and the dominant responses fell in regions 160-218 and 743-854. Participants were mostly white British and included more females than males, and it was suggested by the authors that clonal diversity may have been underestimated.

Reading the label with the study, this specimen's time point is: baseline before first vaccination. Vaccinee samples came from UK trials COV001 and COV002, including a single-blind randomized controlled phase 2/3 trial of AZD1222 (ChAdOx1 nCoV-19) in healthy adults. Trial participant PBMC samples were collected at day 0 and day 28 after the second dose for TCRbeta chain sequencing. Turning to this clone: It has no known antigen specificity. No base quality values were provided; no much bigger clone lies one nucleotide off.

Looking up the germline V gene yields CDR1 KGHSH and CDR2 LQKENI. Trimming removed 3 bases from V and 1 base from J, leaving 10 bases between the germline ends. From the cysteine up to the phenylalanine, the CDR3 has a length of 15 residues. Just the 45-base CDR3 DNA is kept, in frame starting at base 1. The CDR3 regions of human TCRbeta chains were analyzed by immunosequencing. For the original study's pipeline: TCRs in the repertoires were compared against a reference library of SARS-CoV-2-specific TCRs that had been generated with the MIRA antigen-specificity platform. Breadth was defined as the fraction of unique TCRs that were SARS-CoV-2-associated. Depth was defined as the fraction of total T cells that were SARS-CoV-2-associated. Using the MIRA data, each spike-specific TCR was assigned both to the spike region to which the TCR was reactive and to a CD4 or CD8 class. Log10-transformed breadth and depth values were compared by one-way ANOVA with Sidak's multiple comparisons tests. In TCRdb, the immuneACCESS table is reduced to in-frame sequences with V and J assigned. These tables do not hold every clone; where another copy was compared, an unresolved V gene accounts for under half, and the others remain unexplained. V and J calls and clone size are given by that table; D and trimming were obtained from the DNA. The sample table shows 65,000 or so clones, and over 80% are seen once. The ten largest clonotypes hold over 8% of the sample.

Sequencing used peripheral blood, obtained on day 0 of AZD1222 vaccination. The sequence was obtained from an adult in good health. The V and J genes are TRBV18 and TRBJ1-3; TRBD1 is a weak D gene call, 6 bases matching. CDR3 reads: CASSPFRGSGNTIYF. The nucleotide sequence is given as TGTGCCAGCTCACCCTTCAGGGGATCTGGAAACACCATATATTTT.